Detailed here is one TCR beta chain. As yet, its antigen is unknown. Participants comprised healthy donors of bone marrow. This entry belongs to a study of cytomegalovirus exposure and HLA in healthy donors. Use of 60 Vbeta and 13 Jbeta primers characterized the PCR. Repertoires were generated with immunoSEQ multiplex PCR, while TCRdb's copy carries only in-frame clones and drops some. The data contain some 220,000 clones, roughly 90% of them singletons. Whole-study findings and limits: What a later analysis showed was that several of the most significant clusters appeared linked to common viral pathogens. TCR beta V- and J-gene trimming was later associated with a missense DCLRE1C variant. In presence/absence analyses, roughly uniform sequencing depth across donors was assumed.

The CDR3 runs to 15 residues. The junction had 6 bases not matched to a gene; V was cut back by 0 bases and J by 9 bases. Germline loops: CDR1 KGHSH, CDR2 LQKENI. This TCR derives from a woman aged 18 to 35 in good health and CMV-seronegative. The source material was PBMCs. The chain uses TRBV18 and TRBJ2-1, with TRBD2 matching 9 bases. In DNA, the CDR3 is TGTGCCAGCTCACCACCGTCGCGGGAGGGCACTGAGCAGTTCTTC. Translating it yields CASSPPSREGTEQFF.